These T cell receptor beta chains were read from a single sample in a study of blood T cell repertoires in COVID-19. Sequencing was performed with immunoSEQ multiplex PCR; in TCRdb, only in-frame clones are kept and a portion is missing. The table lists around 300,000 clones, 70% to 90% of them singletons. Sequences were obtained from peripheral blood. Source of these receptors: a woman in her forties or fifties with COVID-19, enrolled during active disease. The CDR3 runs from the conserved cysteine through the conserved F or W. Fields, in order: clone size, V gene, J gene, CDR3 protein. Some rows have no size entry. The others give once, few or many, or a class for an expanded clone.

clone size: .
V gene: TRBV2
J gene: TRBJ2-5
CDR3 protein: CASSEITNQETQYF

clone size: .
V gene: TRBV4-1
J gene: TRBJ2-3
CDR3 protein: CASSHQLADRTDTQYF

clone size: once
V gene: TRBV19
J gene: TRBJ2-3
CDR3 protein: CASHPGLAGGTDTQYF

clone size: .
V gene: TRBV12-3/TRBV12-4
J gene: TRBJ2-4
CDR3 protein: CASSGGGFLYF

clone size: .
V gene: TRBV29-1
J gene: TRBJ2-7
CDR3 protein: CSVVQGARPNEQYF

clone size: .
V gene: TRBV19
J gene: TRBJ2-5
CDR3 protein: CASSRTSGRETQYF

clone size: .
V gene: TRBV6-2/TRBV6-3
J gene: TRBJ2-1
CDR3 protein: CASSYERANEQFF

clone size: .
V gene: TRBV7-2
J gene: TRBJ2-7
CDR3 protein: CASSLLGQATPEQYF

clone size: .
V gene: TRBV9
J gene: TRBJ1-2
CDR3 protein: CASSADPGVADKNSYGYTF

clone size: .
V gene: TRBV10-3
J gene: TRBJ2-1
CDR3 protein: CATQPLAGSNEQFF

clone size: .
V gene: TRBV19
J gene: TRBJ2-3
CDR3 protein: CASSIAGRKTDTQYF

clone size: .
V gene: TRBV5-1
J gene: TRBJ2-5
CDR3 protein: CASSLEGGRGETQYF

clone size: .
V gene: TRBV7-9
J gene: TRBJ2-3
CDR3 protein: CASNWASGTGTQYF

clone size: .
V gene: TRBV18
J gene: TRBJ2-3
CDR3 protein: CASSPSLSDTQYF

clone size: .
V gene: TRBV2
J gene: TRBJ1-1
CDR3 protein: CASSVIGGRYTEAFF

clone size: .
V gene: TRBV2
J gene: TRBJ2-3
CDR3 protein: CASSELADTQYF

clone size: .
V gene: TRBV18
J gene: TRBJ2-1
CDR3 protein: CASSPRLTGVNEQFF

clone size: .
V gene: TRBV6-5
J gene: TRBJ1-4
CDR3 protein: CASSWETGGADEKLFF

clone size: .
V gene: TRBV28
J gene: TRBJ2-1
CDR3 protein: CASSLGVPTGGQFF

clone size: .
V gene: TRBV6-5
J gene: TRBJ2-7
CDR3 protein: CASSYLLAGDEQYF